These 3 T cell receptor beta chains were sequenced from one sample in a study of tumor T cells in aggressive B-cell lymphoma. Assay used: immunoSEQ multiplex PCR; TCRdb lists only in-frame clones, some missing. The table shows 2,900 or so clones, with roughly 82% occurring only once. What was sequenced was tumor tissue. Receptor source: an adult with diffuse large B cell lymphoma.

CDR3 amino acids: CASCRRPATNEKLFF. As DNA, the CDR3 is TGTGCCAGCTGTCGGCGGCCTGCAACTAATGAAAAACTGTTTTTT. V is TRBV7-2 and J is TRBJ1-4, with D hard to call. Germline CDR1 reads SGHTA; CDR2 reads FQGNSA. This CDR3 spans 15 amino acids. The V and J ends lost 8 bases and 0 bases respectively, with 13 bases between them. Together with reference TRBV7-2 and TRBJ1-4, the CDR3 gives the full variable domain: GAGVSQSPSNKVTEKGKDVELRCDPISGHTALYWYRQSLGQGLEFLIYFQGNSAPDKSGLPSDRFSAERTGGSVSTLTIQRTQQEDSAVYLCASCRRPATNEKLFFGSGTQLSVL.

The chain employs TRBV11-1 and TRBJ1-6, with a tentative D call TRBD1 (5 bases). V was clipped by 6 bases and J by 9 bases, with 18 bases between them. CDR1 and CDR2 (germline): SGHAT, FQDESV (reference sequence). CDR3 length equals 15 residues. The CDR3: CASRRQNSRTSPLHF. CDR3 coding DNA: TGTGCCAGCAGGCGACAGAACTCTCGTACTTCACCCCTCCACTTT.

With respect to this clone: Mismatch with germline at one junction end may stem from a read error. The same CDR3 also results from other DNA sequences found in this sample. The chain recombines TRBV25-1 with TRBJ1-4; D may be TRBD1 (6 bases). CDR1 and CDR2 from the germline V gene are MGHDK and SYGVNS. CDR3 size: 16 residues. The CDR3: CASSKPRAGVEEKLFF. CDR3 DNA: TGTGCCAGCAGTAAACCTCGGGCAGGGGTAGAGGAAAAGCTGTTTTTT.